These 2 T cell receptor beta chains came from one sample sequenced in a study of T cell clones after liver transplantation. Alloreactive TCRbeta sequences came from sequencing proliferating CFSE-low cells in the MLR. The antigens these receptors bind are not known. Method: immunoSEQ multiplex PCR; TCRdb's copy keeps in-frame clones and lacks some. The table shows roughly 6,100 clones, with about 28% occurring only once. The sequenced sample was CD4+ T cells from cultured PBMCs. The receptors here all came from a human patient who received a liver transplant. Some T cells could come from the graft donor.

This clone was counted only a few times. This rearrangement joins TRBV30 to TRBJ2-3; D might be TRBD1 (5 bases). Germline V gene sequence: CDR1 GTSNPN, CDR2 SVGIG (reference sequence). V was clipped by 4 bases and J by 5 bases, with 10 bases between them. This CDR3 has 12 amino acids. The CDR3 region is CAWILRGDTQYF. CDR3 coding DNA: TGTGCCTGGATCCTTAGGGGAGATACGCAGTATTTT.

Here the CDR3 reads CASSDGLTTSGNTIYF. The CDR3 nucleotides read TGCGCCAGCAGCGACGGACTGACGACCTCTGGAAACACCATATATTTT. This chain connects TRBV5-1 to TRBJ1-3; D uncertain. Trimming took 4 bases from V and 0 from J, leaving 14 bases between them. Germline values: CDR1 SGHRS, CDR2 YFSETQ. This CDR3 is 16 amino acids long. The full variable domain, completed using reference TRBV5-1 and TRBJ1-3, is KAGVTQTPRYLIKTRGQQVTLSCSPISGHRSVSWYQQTPGQGLQFLFEYFSETQRNKGNFPGRFSGRQFSNSRSEMNVSTLELGDSALYLCASSDGLTTSGNTIYFGEGSWLTVV.